Listed here are 21 T cell receptor beta chains from one sample, sequenced in a study of cytomegalovirus exposure and HLA in healthy donors. In the PCR, 60 Vbeta and 13 Jbeta primers were used. Method: immunoSEQ multiplex PCR; TCRdb's copy keeps in-frame clones and lacks some. The sample has approximately 150,000 clones; around 78% are singletons. The source material was PBMCs. The receptors originated from a woman in her 40s in good health and CMV-seropositive.

V gene TRBV4-1 combines with J gene TRBJ2-3, with TRBD2 matching 7 bases. Germline values: CDR1 MGHRA, CDR2 YSYEKL. The CDR3 length is 16 residues. The V segment lost 1 base and the J segment 5 bases; nucleotides outside the gene matches: 9. The CDR3 DNA is TGCGCCAGCAGCCAAGGCGTGGCGGGAGTGGGAGATACGCAGTATTTT. Protein product: CASSQGVAGVGDTQYF.

The chain joins TRBV6-5 to TRBJ1-2; possible D gene TRBD1, 6 bases. Germline V gives CDR1 MNHEY, CDR2 SVGAGI. V lost 8 bases to trimming and J lost 7 bases, with 14 bases between them. This CDR3 has 12 amino acids. CDR3: CASGQGLGGYTF. In DNA, the CDR3 is TGTGCCAGCGGGCAGGGGTTAGGTGGCTACACCTTC.

J is TRBJ2-5 and V is TRBV5-4, with D tentatively TRBD1 (6 bases). CDR3 length: 15 residues. V was clipped by 5 bases and J by 1 base, with 15 bases between them. CDR1 is SGHNT, CDR2 YYREEE, per germline (reference sequence). The DNA of the CDR3 is TGTGCCAGCAGGGCGGGTGGGACATCCCAAGAGACCCAGTACTTC. As protein: CASRAGGTSQETQYF.

This chain links TRBV7-2 with TRBJ1-2; 8 positions match TRBD1. This CDR3 region has 14 residues. Trimming removed 5 bases from V and 4 bases from J; junction bases left unmatched: 6. The germline gives CDR1 SGHTA, CDR2 FQGNSA. The CDR3 here is CASSLQGAGYGYTF. CDR3 bases: TGTGCCAGCAGCCTTCAGGGGGCCGGCTATGGCTACACCTTC.

V usage is TRBV20-1 and J usage is TRBJ2-7, with D possibly being TRBD1 (5 bases). This CDR3 has 11 amino acids. From germline, CDR1 is DFQATT and CDR2 SNEGSKA (reference sequence). Trimming took off 7 bases at V and 8 bases at J, with 15 bases between the two ends. The CDR3 DNA follows: TGCAGTGTAAGCCAGGGTCTCAAGCAGTACTTC. This codes for CSVSQGLKQYF.

This chain connects TRBV18 to TRBJ1-3; no firm D call. Looked up from germline, CDR1 is KGHSH and CDR2 is LQKENI. This CDR3 is built from 15 residues. The germline V and J ends were trimmed by 0 bases and 0 bases, with 6 bases remaining between them. The chain's CDR3 is CASSPPGSSGNTIYF. The CDR3 DNA follows: TGTGCCAGCTCACCACCAGGGAGCTCTGGAAACACCATATATTTT. Supplemented by reference TRBV18 and TRBJ1-3, the full variable domain reads NAGVMQNPRHLVRRRGQEARLRCSPMKGHSHVYWYRQLPEEGLKFMVYLQKENIIDESGMPKERFSAEFPKEGPSILRIQQVVRGDSAAYFCASSPPGSSGNTIYFGEGSWLTVV.

V usage is TRBV19 and J usage is TRBJ2-1, with D possibly matching TRBD1 (6 bases). This CDR3 contains 13 residues. From germline, CDR1 is LNHDA and CDR2 SQIVND (reference sequence). Trimming pared 3 bases from V and 7 bases from J, leaving 10 bases between. The CDR3 nucleotides read TGTGCCAGTAGTATGATGAGGGGGAATGAGCAGTTCTTC. Its protein is CASSMMRGNEQFF. The full variable domain, rest sourced from reference TRBV19 and TRBJ2-1, is DGGITQSPKYLFRKEGQNVTLSCEQNLNHDAMYWYRQDPGQGLRLIYYSQIVNDFQKGDIAEGYSVSREKKESFPLTVTSAQKNPTAFYLCASSMMRGNEQFFGPGTRLTVL.

The chain has TRBV5-6 and TRBJ2-3; tentatively, D is TRBD2 (7 bases). The germline gives CDR1 SGHDT, CDR2 YYEEEE. V lost 0 bases to trimming and J lost 2 bases, with 22 bases between them. There are 19 residues in the CDR3. CDR3 bases: TGTGCCAGCAGCTTGGCTGGGCAGGTCGGCGGGGGCAACACAGATACGCAGTATTTT. The encoded protein is CASSLAGQVGGGNTDTQYF.

The rearrangement joins TRBV28 to TRBJ2-7; 8 bases fit TRBD2. The CDR3 is 14 residues long. V shed 4 bases and J 4 bases; nucleotides not matched to a gene: 6. The germline CDR1 and CDR2 sequences are MDHEN and SYDVKM. CDR3 region: CASSYGRAFYEQYF. The DNA for the CDR3 is TGTGCCAGCAGTTACGGGAGGGCCTTTTACGAGCAGTACTTC. Full variable domain (outside the CDR3, taken from reference TRBV28 and TRBJ2-7): DVKVTQSSRYLVKRTGEKVFLECVQDMDHENMFWYRQDPGLGLRLIYFSYDVKMKEKGDIPEGYSVSREKKERFSLILESASTNQTSMYLCASSYGRAFYEQYFGPGTRLTVT.

This clone was picked up a small number of times. The gene calls are TRBV7-2 and TRBJ2-7; D call uncertain. CDR3 length: 15 residues. Germline V gene data show CDR1 as SGHTA and CDR2 as FQGNSA. The ends were cut back, 3 bases at V and 2 bases at J, with 14 bases in the middle. In nucleotides, the CDR3 is TGTGCCAGCAGCTTTTCGTCTGGGCCTGCCTACGAGCAGTACTTC. It translates to CASSFSSGPAYEQYF.

The rearrangement links TRBV5-5 to TRBJ2-7; D not resolved. Germline CDR1 and CDR2: SGHKS and YYEKEE (reference sequence). The length of the CDR3 is 12 residues. Trimming took 3 bases from V and 7 from J, leaving 11 bases between them. CDR3 in DNA: TGTGCCAGCAGCTGGAGTGCTACGGAGCAGTACTTC. It codes for CASSWSATEQYF.

The chain employs TRBV6-1 and TRBJ1-1, with D possibly being TRBD1 (6 bases). The ends were cut back, 5 bases at V and 3 bases at J, with 13 bases in the middle. This CDR3 has 14 residues. Germline CDR1 MNHNS, CDR2 SASEGT. CDR3 protein: CASSKQGWDTEAFF. The CDR3 bases are TGTGCCAGCAGTAAACAGGGTTGGGACACTGAAGCTTTCTTT.

The CDR3 loop reads CASRPGLAADEQFF. The CDR3 DNA is TGTGCCAGCAGGCCGGGACTAGCTGCGGATGAGCAGTTCTTC. The rearrangement uses TRBV2 and TRBJ2-1, with 9 bases lining up with TRBD2. CDR1 is SNHLY and CDR2 is FYNNEI in the germline V gene. The CDR3 length is 14 residues. J gave up 8 bases and V 6 bases, and 8 bases lay outside the gene matches.

The V call is TRBV7-9, the J call TRBJ2-1, with 8 bases that match TRBD1. The V segment lost 4 bases and the J segment 8 bases; nucleotides outside the gene matches: 7. The CDR3 sequence is 14 residues long. Per germline, CDR1 SEHNR and CDR2 FQNEAQ (reference sequence). The CDR3 sequence: CASSYGQGYDEQFF. The CDR3 nucleotides are TGTGCCAGCAGCTATGGACAGGGTTATGATGAGCAGTTCTTC. The full variable domain, rest sourced from reference TRBV7-9 and TRBJ2-1, is DTGVSQNPRHKITKRGQNVTFRCDPISEHNRLYWYRQTLGQGPEFLTYFQNEAQLEKSRLLSDRFSAERPKGSFSTLEIQRTEQGDSAMYLCASSYGQGYDEQFFGPGTRLTVL.

Only a few counts were recorded for this clone. The chain uses TRBV28 and TRBJ1-6, with a possible D match to TRBD1 (6 bases). This CDR3 is built from 14 residues. V was shortened by 4 bases and J by 10 bases, with 14 bases between the two germline ends. Looked up from germline, CDR1 is MDHEN and CDR2 is SYDVKM. The CDR3 coding sequence is TGTGCCAGCAGTTCCACAGGGTTGGCCTCACCCCTCCACTTT. Its translation: CASSSTGLASPLHF.

This chain joins TRBV5-1 and TRBJ1-6, with 7 bases fitting TRBD1. There are 14 residues in the CDR3. Germline V gene sequence: CDR1 SGHRS, CDR2 YFSETQ. V was clipped by 4 bases and J by 10 bases; unmatched bases: 8. In nucleotides, the CDR3 is TGCGCCAGCAGCAGTACAGGGGATCGCTCACCCCTCCACTTT. Its protein product is CASSSTGDRSPLHF.

The chain couples TRBV28 to TRBJ2-1, with 11 bases matching TRBD2. The V and J ends lost 7 bases and 5 bases, in that order; junction bases with no gene match: 7. The CDR3 sequence is 15 residues long. Germline V gene lookup returns CDR1 MDHEN and CDR2 SYDVKM. This CDR3 reads CASTSLAGAHNEQFF. CDR3 coding DNA: TGTGCCAGCACCTCACTAGCGGGAGCGCACAATGAGCAGTTCTTC. Full variable domain (missing parts from reference TRBV28 and TRBJ2-1): DVKVTQSSRYLVKRTGEKVFLECVQDMDHENMFWYRQDPGLGLRLIYFSYDVKMKEKGDIPEGYSVSREKKERFSLILESASTNQTSMYLCASTSLAGAHNEQFFGPGTRLTVL.

In nucleotides, the CDR3 is TGTGCCAGCAGCGTAGGGACTCCTCCGGATACGCAGTATTTT. It codes for CASSVGTPPDTQYF. The chain joins TRBV9 to TRBJ2-3; possible D gene TRBD2, 5 bases. This CDR3 is built from 14 residues. The germline V gene has CDR1 SGDLS and CDR2 YYNGEE. Trimming stripped 0 bases from V and 6 bases from J, with 11 bases between. Supplemented by reference TRBV9 and TRBJ2-3, the full variable domain reads DSGVTQTPKHLITATGQRVTLRCSPRSGDLSVYWYQQSLDQGLQFLIQYYNGEERAKGNILERFSAQQFPDLHSELNLSSLELGDSALYFCASSVGTPPDTQYFGPGTRLTVL.

V usage is TRBV7-6 and J usage is TRBJ1-1, with 9 bases that match TRBD1. The V segment lost 4 bases and the J segment 1 base; nucleotides outside the gene matches: 1. The CDR3 runs to 14 residues. Per germline, CDR1 SGHVS and CDR2 FNYEAQ. CDR3 DNA sequence: TGTGCCAGCAGCTGGGGACAGGGGAACACTGAAGCTTTCTTT. Protein: CASSWGQGNTEAFF.

The chain joins TRBV5-1 to TRBJ2-1; 8 nucleotides align to TRBD2. Looked up from germline, CDR1 is SGHRS and CDR2 is YFSETQ. The junction had 5 bases not matched to a gene; V was cut back by 2 bases and J by 7 bases. This CDR3 is 14 amino acids long. The CDR3 is CASSFAGGENEQFF. CDR3 nucleotide sequence: TGCGCCAGCAGCTTTGCGGGAGGTGAAAATGAGCAGTTCTTC.

This clone appeared a few times. The V call is TRBV28, the J call TRBJ1-4; TRBD1 aligns across 9 bases. The V and J ends lost 6 bases and 4 bases, in that order; junction bases with no gene match: 15. The length of the CDR3 is 18 residues. Germline CDR1 is MDHEN and CDR2 is SYDVKM. CDR3: CASSPSAGQGTNNEKLFF. The CDR3, as DNA: TGTGCCAGCAGCCCCTCCGCGGGACAGGGCACAAATAATGAAAAACTGTTTTTT.